This T cell receptor beta chain derives from a study of blood T cell repertoires in COVID-19. Study in general: Donors in the United States, Italy and Spain gave samples during acute or convalescent COVID-19.

Some clones are missing from TCRdb's copy, which holds only in-frame ones; the method was immunoSEQ multiplex PCR. The sample contains under 300,000 clones, 85% to 90% of which appear only once. Looked up from germline, CDR1 is MNHEY and CDR2 is SVGAGI. This CDR3 is built from 14 residues. Trimming cost V 7 bases and J 5 bases; bases outside gene matches: 7. This chain links TRBV6-5 with TRBJ2-4, with 8 bases identical to TRBD1. This clonotype was obtained from a woman in her twenties or thirties with COVID-19, enrolled during active disease. The sample consisted of peripheral blood. The CDR3 here is CASTDRGWENIQYF. The CDR3, as DNA: TGTGCCAGCACCGACAGGGGTTGGGAAAACATTCAGTACTTC.